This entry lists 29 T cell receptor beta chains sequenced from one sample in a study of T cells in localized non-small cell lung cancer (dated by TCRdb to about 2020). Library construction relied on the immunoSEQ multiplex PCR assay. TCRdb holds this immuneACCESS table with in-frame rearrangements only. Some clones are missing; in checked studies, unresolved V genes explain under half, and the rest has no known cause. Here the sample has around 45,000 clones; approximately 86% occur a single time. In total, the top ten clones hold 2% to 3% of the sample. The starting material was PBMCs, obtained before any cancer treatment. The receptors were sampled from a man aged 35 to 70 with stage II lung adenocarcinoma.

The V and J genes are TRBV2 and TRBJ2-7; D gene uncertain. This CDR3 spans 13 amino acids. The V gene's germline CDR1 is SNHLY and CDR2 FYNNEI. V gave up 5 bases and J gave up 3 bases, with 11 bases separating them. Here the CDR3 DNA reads TGTGCCAGCAGTACTGGGATATTCTACGAGCAGTACTTC. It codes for CASSTGIFYEQYF.

The CDR3 bases are TGTGCCAGCAGCCCTTCAGGTGTCTTGGATGGCTACACCTTC. Its translation: CASSPSGVLDGYTF. This chain connects TRBV7-9 to TRBJ1-2; no definite D call. Per the germline V gene, CDR1 is SEHNR and CDR2 is FQNEAQ (reference sequence). V lost 5 bases and J lost 6, with 16 bases in between. CDR3 length equals 14 residues.

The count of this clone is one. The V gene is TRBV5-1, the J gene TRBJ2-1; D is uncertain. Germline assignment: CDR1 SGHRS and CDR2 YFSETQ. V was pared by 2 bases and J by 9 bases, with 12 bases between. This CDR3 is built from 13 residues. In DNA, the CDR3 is TGCGCCAGCAGCTTAGCAGGCAGGAGTGAGCAGTTCTTC. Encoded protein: CASSLAGRSEQFF. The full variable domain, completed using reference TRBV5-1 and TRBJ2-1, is KAGVTQTPRYLIKTRGQQVTLSCSPISGHRSVSWYQQTPGQGLQFLFEYFSETQRNKGNFPGRFSGRQFSNSRSEMNVSTLELGDSALYLCASSLAGRSEQFFGPGTRLTVL.

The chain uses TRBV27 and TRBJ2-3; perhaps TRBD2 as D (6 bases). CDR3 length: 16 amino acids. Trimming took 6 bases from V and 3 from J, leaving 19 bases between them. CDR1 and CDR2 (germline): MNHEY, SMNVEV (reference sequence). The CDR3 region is CASSRWAGMGTDTQYF. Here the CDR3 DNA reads TGTGCCAGCAGCCGGTGGGCGGGGATGGGGACAGATACGCAGTATTTT.

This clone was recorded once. CDR3 sequence: CASSPPRGTEAFF. CDR3 sequence (DNA): TGTGCCAGCAGCCCTCCGAGGGGGACTGAAGCTTTCTTT. The chain couples TRBV6-5 to TRBJ1-1, with TRBD1 as a possible D gene (6 bases). The V end lost 6 bases, the J end lost 5 bases, and 13 bases lay between the germline ends. This CDR3 comprises 13 residues. Germline values: CDR1 MNHEY, CDR2 SVGAGI.

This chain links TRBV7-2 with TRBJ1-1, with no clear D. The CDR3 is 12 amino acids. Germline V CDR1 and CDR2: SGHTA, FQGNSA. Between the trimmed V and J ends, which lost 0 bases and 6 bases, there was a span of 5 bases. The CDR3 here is CASSLAGAEAFF. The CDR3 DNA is TGTGCCAGCAGCTTAGCGGGCGCTGAAGCTTTCTTT.

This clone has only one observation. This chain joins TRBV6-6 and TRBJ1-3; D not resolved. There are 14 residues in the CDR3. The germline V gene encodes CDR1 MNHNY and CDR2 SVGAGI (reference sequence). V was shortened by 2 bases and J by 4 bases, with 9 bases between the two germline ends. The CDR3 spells CASSYRGLGNTIYF. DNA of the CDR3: TGTGCCAGCAGTTACAGAGGGCTCGGAAACACCATATATTTT.

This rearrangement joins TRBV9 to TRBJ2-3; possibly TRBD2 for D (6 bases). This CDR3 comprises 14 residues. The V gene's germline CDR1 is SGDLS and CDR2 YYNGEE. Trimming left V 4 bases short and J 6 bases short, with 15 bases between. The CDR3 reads CASSPETSLDTQYF. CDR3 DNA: TGTGCCAGCAGCCCCGAGACTAGTCTGGATACGCAGTATTTT.

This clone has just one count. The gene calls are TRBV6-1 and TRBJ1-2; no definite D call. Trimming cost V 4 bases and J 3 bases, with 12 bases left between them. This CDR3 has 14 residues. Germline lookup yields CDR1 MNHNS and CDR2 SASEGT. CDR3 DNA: TGTGCCAGCAGTGGTCCACCAGGAGACTATGGCTACACCTTC. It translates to CASSGPPGDYGYTF.

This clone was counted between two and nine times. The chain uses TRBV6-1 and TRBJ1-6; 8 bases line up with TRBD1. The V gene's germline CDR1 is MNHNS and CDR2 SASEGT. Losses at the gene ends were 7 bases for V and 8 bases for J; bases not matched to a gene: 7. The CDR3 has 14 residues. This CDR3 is CASTHRQGYSPLHF. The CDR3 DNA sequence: TGTGCCAGCACCCACCGACAGGGGTATTCACCCCTCCACTTT.

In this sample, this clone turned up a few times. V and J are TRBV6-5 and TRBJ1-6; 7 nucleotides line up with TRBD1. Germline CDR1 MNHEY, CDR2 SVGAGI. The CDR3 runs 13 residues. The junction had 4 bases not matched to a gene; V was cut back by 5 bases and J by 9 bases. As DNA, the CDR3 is TGTGCCAGCAGTCAGGGGGTGGTTTCACCCCTCCACTTT. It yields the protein CASSQGVVSPLHF.

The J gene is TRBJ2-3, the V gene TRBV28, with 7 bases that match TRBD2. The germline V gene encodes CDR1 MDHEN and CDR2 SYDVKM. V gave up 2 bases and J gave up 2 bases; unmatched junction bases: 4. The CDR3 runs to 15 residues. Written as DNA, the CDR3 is TGTGCCAGCAGTTTAGGAGCGGGACTCACAGATACGCAGTATTTT. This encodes CASSLGAGLTDTQYF. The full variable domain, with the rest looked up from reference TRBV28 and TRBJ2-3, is DVKVTQSSRYLVKRTGEKVFLECVQDMDHENMFWYRQDPGLGLRLIYFSYDVKMKEKGDIPEGYSVSREKKERFSLILESASTNQTSMYLCASSLGAGLTDTQYFGPGTRLTVL.

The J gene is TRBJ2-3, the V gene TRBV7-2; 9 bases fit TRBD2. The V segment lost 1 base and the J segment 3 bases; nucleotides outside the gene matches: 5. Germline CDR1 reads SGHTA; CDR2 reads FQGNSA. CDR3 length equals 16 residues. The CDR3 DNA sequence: TGTGCCAGCAGCTTAGAGGCGGGGGGGGATACAGATACGCAGTATTTT. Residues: CASSLEAGGDTDTQYF. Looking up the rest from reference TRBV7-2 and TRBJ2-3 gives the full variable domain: GAGVSQSPSNKVTEKGKDVELRCDPISGHTALYWYRQSLGQGLEFLIYFQGNSAPDKSGLPSDRFSAERTGGSVSTLTIQRTQQEDSAVYLCASSLEAGGDTDTQYFGPGTRLTVL.

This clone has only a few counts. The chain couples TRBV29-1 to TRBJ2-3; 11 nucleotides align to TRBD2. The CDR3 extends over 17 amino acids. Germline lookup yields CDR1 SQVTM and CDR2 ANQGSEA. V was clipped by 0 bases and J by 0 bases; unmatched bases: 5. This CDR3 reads CSVEDPTSGASTDTQYF. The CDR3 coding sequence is TGCAGCGTTGAAGATCCGACTAGCGGGGCAAGCACAGATACGCAGTATTTT.

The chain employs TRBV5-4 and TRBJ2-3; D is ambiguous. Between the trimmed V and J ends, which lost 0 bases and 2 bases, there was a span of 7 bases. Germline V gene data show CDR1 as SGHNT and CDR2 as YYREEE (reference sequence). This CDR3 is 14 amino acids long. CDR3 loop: CASSLEVPTDTQYF. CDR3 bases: TGTGCCAGCAGCTTGGAGGTGCCCACAGATACGCAGTATTTT.

In nucleotides, the CDR3 is TGTGCCACCACCCCCTCTTATGGCTACACCTTC. It translates to CATTPSYGYTF. The J gene is TRBJ1-2, the V gene TRBV15; no reliable D call. The CDR3 contains 11 residues. Germline CDR1 reads LNHNV; CDR2 reads YYDKDF (reference sequence). Deletions cut 7 bases from V and 5 bases from J, with 8 bases between.

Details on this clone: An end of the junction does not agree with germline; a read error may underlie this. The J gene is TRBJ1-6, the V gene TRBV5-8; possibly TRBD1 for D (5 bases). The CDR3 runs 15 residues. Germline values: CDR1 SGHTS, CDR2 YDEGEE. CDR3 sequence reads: CASSLEGAYNSPLHF. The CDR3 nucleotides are TGTGCCAGCAGCTTGGAAGGGGCCTACAATTCACCCCTCCACTTT.

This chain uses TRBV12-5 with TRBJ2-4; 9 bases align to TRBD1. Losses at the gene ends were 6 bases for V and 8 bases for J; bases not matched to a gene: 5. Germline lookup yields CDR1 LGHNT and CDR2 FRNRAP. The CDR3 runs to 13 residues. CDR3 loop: CASGPRDRDIQYF. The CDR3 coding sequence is TGTGCTAGTGGCCCCCGGGACAGGGACATTCAGTACTTC.

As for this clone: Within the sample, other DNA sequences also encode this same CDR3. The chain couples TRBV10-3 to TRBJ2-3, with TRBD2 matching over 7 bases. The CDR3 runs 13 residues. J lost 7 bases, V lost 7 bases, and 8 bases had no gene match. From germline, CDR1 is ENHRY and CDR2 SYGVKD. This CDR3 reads CAITGAGGNTQYF. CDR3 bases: TGTGCCATCACCGGGGCCGGGGGGAATACGCAGTATTTT.

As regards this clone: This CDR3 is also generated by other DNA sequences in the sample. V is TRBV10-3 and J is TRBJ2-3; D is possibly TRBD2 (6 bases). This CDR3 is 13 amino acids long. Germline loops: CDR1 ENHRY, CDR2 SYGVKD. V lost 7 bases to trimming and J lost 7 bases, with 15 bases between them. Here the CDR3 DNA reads TGTGCCATCACCGGGGCCGGGGGAAATACGCAGTATTTT. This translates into CAITGAGGNTQYF.

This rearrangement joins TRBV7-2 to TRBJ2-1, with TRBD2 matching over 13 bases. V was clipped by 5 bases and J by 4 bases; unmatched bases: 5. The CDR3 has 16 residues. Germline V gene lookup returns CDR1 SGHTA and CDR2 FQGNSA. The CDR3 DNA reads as TGTGCCAGCAGCCCCAGACTAGCGGGGGGTTACAATGAGCAGTTCTTC. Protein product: CASSPRLAGGYNEQFF.

In nucleotides, the CDR3 is TGCGCCAGCAGCCCGCCCCGGGACTTCAATGGGGAGACCCAGTACTTC. It yields the protein CASSPPRDFNGETQYF. The genes are TRBV5-1 and TRBJ2-5, with a tentative D call TRBD2 (6 bases). V was shortened by 4 bases and J by 5 bases, with 21 bases between the two germline ends. Germline CDR1 reads SGHRS; CDR2 reads YFSETQ. The CDR3 sequence is 16 residues long.

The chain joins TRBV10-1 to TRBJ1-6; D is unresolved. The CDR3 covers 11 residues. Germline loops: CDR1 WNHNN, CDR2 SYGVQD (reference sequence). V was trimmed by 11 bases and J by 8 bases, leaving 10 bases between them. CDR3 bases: TGCGCCCAGGAGAATGATTCACCCCTCCACTTT. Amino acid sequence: CAQENDSPLHF.

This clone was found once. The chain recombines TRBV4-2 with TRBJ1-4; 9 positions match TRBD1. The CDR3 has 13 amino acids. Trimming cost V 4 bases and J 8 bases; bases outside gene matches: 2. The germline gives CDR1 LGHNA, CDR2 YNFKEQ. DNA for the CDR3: TGTGCCAGCAGCCCAGACAGGGGGGAAAAACTGTTTTTT. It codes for CASSPDRGEKLFF.

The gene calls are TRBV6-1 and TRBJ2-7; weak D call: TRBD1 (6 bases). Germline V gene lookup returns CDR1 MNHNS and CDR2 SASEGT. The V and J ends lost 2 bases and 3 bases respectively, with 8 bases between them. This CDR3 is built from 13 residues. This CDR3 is CASSESTGYEQYV. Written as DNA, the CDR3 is TGTGCCAGCAGTGAATCGACAGGCTACGAGCAGTACGTC.

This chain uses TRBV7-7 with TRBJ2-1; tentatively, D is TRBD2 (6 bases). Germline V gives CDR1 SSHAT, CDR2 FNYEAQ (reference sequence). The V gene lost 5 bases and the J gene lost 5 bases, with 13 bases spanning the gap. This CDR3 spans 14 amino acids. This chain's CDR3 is CASSRDFRDNEQFF. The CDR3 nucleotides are TGTGCCAGCAGCCGGGACTTTAGGGACAATGAGCAGTTCTTC.

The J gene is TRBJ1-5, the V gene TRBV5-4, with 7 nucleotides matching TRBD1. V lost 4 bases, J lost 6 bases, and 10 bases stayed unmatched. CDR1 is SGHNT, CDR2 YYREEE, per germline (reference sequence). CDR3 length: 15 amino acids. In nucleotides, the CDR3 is TGTGCCAGCAGCCGGGACAGCGGGCTCGGTCAGCCCCAGCATTTT. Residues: CASSRDSGLGQPQHF.

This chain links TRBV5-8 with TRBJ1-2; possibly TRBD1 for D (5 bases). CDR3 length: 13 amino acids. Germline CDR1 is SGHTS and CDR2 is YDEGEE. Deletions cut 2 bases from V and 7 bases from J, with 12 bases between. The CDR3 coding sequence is TGTGCCAGCAGCTTTCGTCGTGGGGGTGGCTACACCTTC. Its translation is CASSFRRGGGYTF.

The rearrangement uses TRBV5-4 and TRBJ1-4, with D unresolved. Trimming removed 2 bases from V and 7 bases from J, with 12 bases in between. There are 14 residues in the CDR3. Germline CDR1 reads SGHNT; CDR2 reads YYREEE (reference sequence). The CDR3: CASSFARKGEKLFF. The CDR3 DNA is TGTGCCAGCAGCTTCGCCCGGAAGGGTGAAAAACTGTTTTTT.